The text below deals with one T cell receptor (beta chain). Its antigen remains unidentified. TCRdb redid the calling of the RT-PCR reads with MiXCR, one entry per CDR3 protein. Of 200,000 to 300,000 distinct CDR3 sequences listed, 9.5% to 15% are singletons. The sample belongs to a study of response to subunit inactivated influenza vaccine. General study findings and limits: Authors suggested each seasonal flu vaccination may recruit only limited numbers of new T cells.

With 2 bases removed from V and 8 bases from J, the gap between germline ends came to 7 bases. The CDR3 length is 12 residues. Germline-derived CDR1 and CDR2 are SGHTA and FQGNSA. The source is a man aged 50 to 60 who received an inactivated influenza vaccine. This chain joins TRBV7-2 and TRBJ2-4; unclear D gene. This specimen consisted of non-naive T cells sorted from PBMCs, obtained 14 to 15 days before vaccination. The CDR3, as DNA: TGTGCCAGCAGCTTATATGGGGACATTCAGTACTTC. As protein: CASSLYGDIQYF.